Listed below are T cell receptor beta chains from one sample, sequenced in a study of OX40 agonist ivuxolimab in advanced cancers. Sequenced by immunoSEQ multiplex PCR; TCRdb stores in-frame clones only, minus some. The table lists more than 100,000 clones, around 93% of them singletons. This specimen was CD4+ or CD8+ T cells sorted from blood, taken in a trial of the OX40 agonist ivuxolimab. These receptors all stem from an adult with an advanced solid tumor such as melanoma, head and neck, liver or kidney cancer. The CDR3 runs from the conserved cysteine through the conserved F or W. A D gene is named only where the DNA matches it firmly. Size is stated for part of the rows, as once, few or many counts, or as a class when the clone is expanded.

v_call,j_call,d_call,clone_size,cdr3_aa,cdr3_nt
TRBV5-4,TRBJ2-7,TRBD2,NA,CASSQTSGGAMAYEQYF,TGTGCCAGCAGCCAGACTAGCGGGGGGGCCATGGCCTACGAGCAGTACTTC
TRBV9,TRBJ2-3,NA,NA,CASSPRGGHRAGSTDTQYF,TGTGCCAGCAGCCCCCGAGGGGGGCACCGGGCCGGGAGCACAGATACGCAGTATTTT
TRBV6-6,TRBJ2-2,TRBD1,NA,CASSYGTANTGELFF,TGTGCCAGCAGTTATGGGACAGCGAACACCGGGGAGCTGTTTTTT
TRBV6-5,TRBJ1-4,TRBD1,NA,CASSYSPGTGGEKLFF,TGTGCCAGCAGTTACTCGCCCGGGACAGGGGGTGAAAAACTGTTTTTT
TRBV29-1,TRBJ1-3,NA,NA,CSARGFSSGNTIYF,TGCAGCGCCCGAGGGTTTTCCTCTGGAAACACCATATATTTT
TRBV18,TRBJ1-5,NA,NA,CASSTDRTNQPQHF,TGTGCCAGCTCAACCGACAGGACCAATCAGCCCCAGCATTTT
TRBV7-3,TRBJ1-4,NA,NA,CASGGPNEKLFF,TGTGCCAGTGGGGGTCCTAATGAAAAACTGTTTTTT
TRBV9,TRBJ2-2,NA,once,CASSPQGGANTGELFF,TGTGCCAGCAGCCCGCAGGGGGGAGCGAACACCGGGGAGCTGTTTTTT
TRBV28,TRBJ1-5,NA,NA,CASRYRGGNQPQHF,TGTGCCAGCAGATACCGGGGCGGCAATCAGCCCCAGCATTTT
TRBV28,TRBJ2-3,TRBD1,once,CASSPGQGRTDTQYF,TGTGCCAGCAGTCCCGGACAGGGCCGCACAGATACGCAGTATTTT
TRBV25-1,TRBJ2-7,NA,NA,CASSESGGSYEQYF,TGTGCCAGCAGTGAATCGGGCGGCTCCTACGAGCAGTACTTC
TRBV28,TRBJ1-2,TRBD1,NA,CASSLGAGGLFRYGYTF,TGTGCCAGCAGTTTAGGGGCAGGGGGCCTCTTTCGCTATGGCTACACCTTC
TRBV12-5,TRBJ1-6,TRBD1,few,CASGWGQGMNSPLHF,TGTGCTAGTGGATGGGGACAGGGTATGAATTCACCCCTCCACTTT
TRBV6-1,TRBJ2-7,TRBD1,NA,CASSEGTGVYEQYF,TGTGCCAGCAGTGAAGGGACAGGGGTTTACGAGCAGTACTTC